A selection of T cell receptor beta chains follows, all from one sample in a study of cytomegalovirus exposure and HLA in healthy donors. The protocol was immunoSEQ multiplex PCR, while the TCRdb copy is restricted to in-frame clones and leaves out a portion. The table includes approximately 100,000 clones, about four fifths detected once. The sequencing input was PBMCs. The receptors shown here come from a woman aged 40-49 years in good health and CMV-seronegative. The CDR3 runs from the conserved cysteine through the conserved F or W. Each record gives: CDR3 DNA, CDR3 protein, J gene, clone size, V gene, D gene, CDR3 length. The D gene is left open where the match is weak. Clone size, where shown, is once, few, many, or a class for clones that have expanded.

cdr3_nt: TGCGCCAGCAGCTTGGAGGGGGGGACGGCTTTCTTT; cdr3_aa: CASSLEGGTAFF; j_call: TRBJ1-1; clone_size: -; v_call: TRBV5-1; d_call: -; cdr3_length: 12
cdr3_nt: TGTGCCAGCAGCGAAGGGCGGGCAACTAATGAAAAACTGTTTTTT; cdr3_aa: CASSEGRATNEKLFF; j_call: TRBJ1-4; clone_size: -; v_call: TRBV9; d_call: -; cdr3_length: 15
cdr3_nt: TGCGCCAGCAGCTTGGTTCTCTCTGGGGCCAACGTCCTGACTTTC; cdr3_aa: CASSLVLSGANVLTF; j_call: TRBJ2-6; clone_size: -; v_call: TRBV5-1; d_call: -; cdr3_length: 15
cdr3_nt: TGCGCCAGCAGCTTGCGACAGGGGGGTATTACAGATACGCAGTATTTT; cdr3_aa: CASSLRQGGITDTQYF; j_call: TRBJ2-3; clone_size: -; v_call: TRBV5-1; d_call: TRBD1; cdr3_length: 16
cdr3_nt: TGTGCCAGCAGACTGAACCCGGGACAGGCTACGGACAATGAGCAGTTCTTC; cdr3_aa: CASRLNPGQATDNEQFF; j_call: TRBJ2-1; clone_size: few; v_call: TRBV7-9; d_call: TRBD1; cdr3_length: 17
cdr3_nt: TGTGCCAGCAAGGACAGGGGGGGCGAAAAACTGTTTTTT; cdr3_aa: CASKDRGGEKLFF; j_call: TRBJ1-4; clone_size: -; v_call: TRBV6-1; d_call: TRBD1; cdr3_length: 13
cdr3_nt: TGTGCCAGCAGCTTAGGGCTAGCGGACTCCTACAATGAGCAGTTCTTC; cdr3_aa: CASSLGLADSYNEQFF; j_call: TRBJ2-1; clone_size: -; v_call: TRBV7-3; d_call: TRBD2; cdr3_length: 16
cdr3_nt: TGTGCCATCAGGGGGGCCGGGACAGACTATGGCTACACCTTC; cdr3_aa: CAIRGAGTDYGYTF; j_call: TRBJ1-2; clone_size: -; v_call: TRBV10-3; d_call: TRBD1; cdr3_length: 14
cdr3_nt: TGCGCCAGCAGCCCTCTGGGGGGGGAATCCTACGAGCAGTACTTC; cdr3_aa: CASSPLGGESYEQYF; j_call: TRBJ2-7; clone_size: few; v_call: TRBV5-1; d_call: TRBD2; cdr3_length: 15
cdr3_nt: TGTGCCAGCAGCCGGTGGGACAAAGGCGAGCAGTACTTC; cdr3_aa: CASSRWDKGEQYF; j_call: TRBJ2-7; clone_size: -; v_call: TRBV7-9; d_call: -; cdr3_length: 13
cdr3_nt: TGCGCCAACCCCCGGGGGGTCCTCTATAATTCACCCCTCCACTTT; cdr3_aa: CANPRGVLYNSPLHF; j_call: TRBJ1-6; clone_size: -; v_call: TRBV10-1; d_call: -; cdr3_length: 15